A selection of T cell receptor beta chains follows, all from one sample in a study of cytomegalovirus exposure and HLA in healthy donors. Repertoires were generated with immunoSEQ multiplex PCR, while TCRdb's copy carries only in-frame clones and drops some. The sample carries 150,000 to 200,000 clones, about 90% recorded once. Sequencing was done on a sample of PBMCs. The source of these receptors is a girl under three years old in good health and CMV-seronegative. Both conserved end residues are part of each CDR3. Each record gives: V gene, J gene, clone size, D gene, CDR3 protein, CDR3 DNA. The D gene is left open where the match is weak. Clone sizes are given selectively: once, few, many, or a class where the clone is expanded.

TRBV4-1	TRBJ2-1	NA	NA	CASSRSPLELGYNEQFF	TGCGCCAGCAGCCGATCCCCACTAGAGCTTGGGTACAATGAGCAGTTCTTC
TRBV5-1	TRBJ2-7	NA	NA	CASSSQGYEQYF	TGCGCCAGCAGCTCACAGGGCTACGAGCAGTACTTC
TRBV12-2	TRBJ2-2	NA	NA	CASRLAPYERESTGELFF	TGTGCAAGTCGCTTAGCCCCTTATGAGCGAGAAAGCACCGGGGAGCTGTTTTTT
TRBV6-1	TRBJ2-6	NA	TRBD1	CASSERGQGRANVLTF	TGTGCCAGCAGTGAGCGGGGACAGGGGAGGGCCAACGTCCTGACTTTC
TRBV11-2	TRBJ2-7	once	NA	CASSLDTGFGSYEQYF	TGTGCCAGCAGCTTAGACACAGGGTTTGGCTCCTACGAGCAGTACTTC
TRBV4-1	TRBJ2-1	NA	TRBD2	CASSQEAPVSGRNNEQFF	TGCGCCAGCAGCCAAGAGGCCCCGGTTAGCGGGAGGAACAATGAGCAGTTCTTC
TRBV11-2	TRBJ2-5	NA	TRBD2	CASSFSGSPETQYF	TGTGCCAGCAGCTTCAGCGGGAGCCCAGAGACCCAGTACTTC
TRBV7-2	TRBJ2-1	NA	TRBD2	CASSNYLAGTEQFF	TGTGCCAGCAGCAATTATTTAGCGGGAACAGAGCAGTTCTTC
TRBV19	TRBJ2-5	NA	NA	CASSLSLAETQYF	TGTGCCAGTAGTCTCTCCCTCGCGGAGACCCAGTACTTC
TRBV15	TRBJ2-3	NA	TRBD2	CATSSGTSGGANTDTQYF	TGTGCCACCAGCAGCGGGACTAGCGGGGGGGCCAACACAGATACGCAGTATTTT
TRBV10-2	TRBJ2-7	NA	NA	CASSVIPPSDEQYF	TGCGCCAGCAGTGTAATACCGCCAAGCGACGAGCAGTACTTC
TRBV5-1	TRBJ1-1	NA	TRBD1	CASSLPGQGANTEAFF	TGCGCCAGCAGCTTGCCGGGACAGGGGGCGAACACTGAAGCTTTCTTT
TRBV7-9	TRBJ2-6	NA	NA	CASSLRQAGANVLTF	TGTGCCAGCAGCTTAAGACAGGCAGGGGCCAACGTCCTGACTTTC
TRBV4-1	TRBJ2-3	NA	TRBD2	CASSQDWTSGALSTDTQYF	TGCGCCAGCAGCCAAGATTGGACTAGCGGGGCCCTTAGCACAGATACGCAGTATTTT
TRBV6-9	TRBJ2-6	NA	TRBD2	CASSSPGLAGVWGANVLTF	TGTGCCAGCAGTTCTCCGGGACTAGCGGGGGTGTGGGGGGCCAACGTCCTGACTTTC
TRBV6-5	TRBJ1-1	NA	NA	CASRSQWNTEAFF	TGTGCCAGCAGATCCCAGTGGAACACTGAAGCTTTCTTT
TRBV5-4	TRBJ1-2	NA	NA	CASSLGQNYGYTF	TGTGCCAGCAGCTTGGGACAAAACTATGGCTACACCTTC
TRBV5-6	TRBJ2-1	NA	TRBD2	CASSSGSGGFNEQFF	TGTGCCAGCAGCTCGGGTTCGGGAGGCTTTAATGAGCAGTTCTTC
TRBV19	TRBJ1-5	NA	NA	CASSMPGLNQPQHF	TGTGCCAGTAGTATGCCGGGACTAAATCAGCCCCAGCATTTT